These T cell receptor beta chains were read from a single sample in a study of cytomegalovirus exposure and HLA in healthy donors. Produced via immunoSEQ multiplex PCR; TCRdb's table is partial and in-frame only. The sample carries about 70,000 clones, 94% recorded once. The sample was PBMCs. The receptors here all came from a man younger than 35 in good health and CMV-seropositive. Both conserved end residues are part of each CDR3.

j_call | v_call | cdr3_aa
TRBJ2-3 | TRBV19 | CASSQAGADTQYF
TRBJ1-2 | TRBV2 | CATRTTGPPSDGYTF
TRBJ2-7 | TRBV18 | CASSPDSYEQYF
TRBJ2-1 | TRBV4-2 | CASSQGVGASYNEQFF
TRBJ1-2 | TRBV4-1 | CASSPAGGGRNYGYTF
TRBJ2-1 | TRBV19 | CASSIVVPSGTPSSYNEQFF
TRBJ2-3 | TRBV5-4 | CASSSSTAADTQYF
TRBJ2-5 | TRBV2 | CASSVSTGVQETQYF
TRBJ2-7 | TRBV11-2 | CASTIRGGFREQYF
TRBJ2-5 | TRBV19 | CASSIPGILETQYF
TRBJ1-3 | TRBV6-5 | CASSYSKWHSGNTIYF
TRBJ2-7 | TRBV30 | CACTQGVSYEQYF
TRBJ2-1 | TRBV6-1 | CASSEAAGLSSYNEQFF
TRBJ2-3 | TRBV6-4 | CASSDFSSGRNTQYF
TRBJ2-7 | TRBV9 | CASSPRVSEEQYF
TRBJ2-3 | TRBV27 | CASSFFGTGRTDTQYF
TRBJ2-2 | TRBV5-4 | CASSPLGEGLPGELFF
TRBJ2-7 | TRBV28 | CASVRGGESYEQYF
TRBJ1-4 | TRBV13 | CASSALGHEKLFF
TRBJ2-3 | TRBV5-8 | CASSLKVAERLFTDTQYF
TRBJ2-6 | TRBV28 | CASRPDRDGANVLTF
TRBJ2-1 | TRBV2 | CASSDQGAINEQFF